The present entry profiles one TCR beta chain with its context. Its antigen is still unknown. No clone much larger than this one lies a single base away; base qualities are absent. This sample was included in a study of CD8 T cells in ankylosing spondylitis (dated by TCRdb to 2016 to 2017). A note on the overall study: To find TCR variants linked to disease, the study profiled T cell receptor beta repertoires in ankylosing spondylitis patients and healthy donors. Peripheral blood was sampled, and synovial fluid was also collected from ankylosing spondylitis patients. The full study cohort was made up of approximately 27 ankylosing spondylitis patients and about a hundred healthy donors. Results and caveats for the whole study, not just this receptor: Blood from ankylosing spondylitis patients appeared to be characterized by a TCR beta motif composed of about eight highly homologous amino acid variants. According to the report, matched synovial fluid samples from ankylosing spondylitis patients were significantly enriched for the disease-linked clones. Some TCR beta motif variants had previously been reported in synovial fluid and blood of reactive arthritis patients, which suggested common disease-initiation mechanisms. The disease-linked clones had a CD8+ phenotype and were found at relatively low frequencies in peripheral blood.

TCRdb shows the sequencer as Illumina HiSeq 2500. TCR beta libraries were prepared by quantitative 5'-RACE with molecular barcodes. In the source study's methods: A new computational method based on a probabilistic model of VDJ rearrangement was used to identify disease-linked TCR variants. TCRdb reran the public reads through fastp at Q25 and MiXCR, keeping productive beta chains. Identical CDR3 proteins give one entry, which carries the most common genes and DNA. The V and J calls reflect TCRdb's pipeline rather than the authors' work. For this sample the table gives about 420,000 distinct CDR3 sequences, of which 20% to 25% were detected only once. The top ten clones comprise about a sixth of the sample. CDR1 and CDR2 were assigned from the germline V gene as SGHTS and YDEGEE. The cysteine opens and the phenylalanine closes a CDR3 of 15 amino acids. Only CDR3 DNA is held: 45 bases, read in frame from base 1. V is clipped by 4 bases and J by 5 bases, and the sequence between their germline boundaries is 18 bases long.

Source material: blood, either unsorted or a sorted T cell fraction (not recorded which). The chain links TRBV5-8 with TRBJ2-5; the D gene is possibly TRBD1 or TRBD2, with 5 bases matching each. The source is a male donor with ankylosing spondylitis. The CDR3 in this case is CASSLRGTKYETQYF. The sequenced DNA: TGTGCCAGCAGCCTACGGGGCACGAAGTATGAGACCCAGTACTTC.